A single sample is the source of the 13 T cell receptor beta chains below, sequenced in a study of cytomegalovirus exposure and HLA in healthy donors. The study ran its PCR with 60 Vbeta and 13 Jbeta primers. Clones were sequenced by immunoSEQ multiplex PCR, and TCRdb holds only the in-frame ones, with some missing. The table records 98,000 or so clones, around 73% of them present only once. Sequenced input: PBMCs. These TCRs come from a woman aged 35 to 49 in good health and CMV-seronegative.

The chain has TRBV18 and TRBJ1-3; 8 nucleotides match TRBD1. V dropped 0 bases and J dropped 3; count of bases not matched to a gene: 7. CDR3 length: 17 amino acids. Germline CDR1 and CDR2: KGHSH and LQKENI. The CDR3 protein is CASSPPMAGGRGNTIYF. In DNA form, the CDR3 reads TGTGCCAGCTCACCACCGATGGCAGGGGGCCGTGGAAACACCATATATTTT.

This clone was detected only a few times. The chain couples TRBV7-3 to TRBJ2-1, with 8 bases lining up with TRBD2. The CDR3 sequence is 14 residues long. Losses at the gene ends were 3 bases for V and 6 bases for J; bases not matched to a gene: 4. The germline gives CDR1 SGHTA, CDR2 FQGTGA. The CDR3 region has the DNA TGTGCCAGCAGCTTTGGTAGCGGGACCAATGAGCAGTTCTTC. Translated, it gives CASSFGSGTNEQFF.

This clone was recorded a few times. The chain uses TRBV28 and TRBJ1-4; TRBD1 aligns across 12 bases. The J segment lost 1 base and the V segment lost 6 bases, leaving 12 bases of the junction unmatched. The CDR3 covers 19 residues. Germline CDR1 and CDR2: MDHEN and SYDVKM. CDR3 bases: TGTGCCAGCAGAAAATACCTAGGGACAGGGGGCAAAACTAATGAAAAACTGTTTTTT. Translated, it gives CASRKYLGTGGKTNEKLFF.

The chain links TRBV6-1 to TRBJ1-1, with 8 bases that match TRBD1. The CDR3 length is 13 residues. CDR1 and CDR2 (germline): MNHNS, SASEGT. The trim removed 6 bases at V and 8 bases at J, leaving 8 bases unmatched. The DNA for the CDR3 is TGTGCCAGCAGGAACTCAGGGGGCTTCGAAGCTTTCTTT. Its protein is CASRNSGGFEAFF.

The genes are TRBV18 and TRBJ1-3; perhaps TRBD1 as D (6 bases). Trimming left V 1 base short and J 4 bases short, with 20 bases between. CDR1 and CDR2 (germline): KGHSH, LQKENI. CDR3 length equals 18 residues. The CDR3 loop is CASSPRGRAATGGNTIYF. CDR3 DNA sequence: TGTGCCAGCTCACCACGGGGGCGCGCTGCAACGGGAGGAAACACCATATATTTT.

The chain uses TRBV6-1 and TRBJ2-1; tentative D call: TRBD2 (6 bases). V lost 9 bases and J lost 0, with 15 bases in between. Per germline, CDR1 MNHNS and CDR2 SASEGT. The CDR3 contains 15 residues. This CDR3 is CASLKERVSYNEQFF. DNA for the CDR3: TGTGCCAGTTTAAAGGAGCGGGTCTCCTACAATGAGCAGTTCTTC.

This clone came up a few times. This chain links TRBV11-2 with TRBJ2-1; 11 bases fit TRBD2. After removal of 5 bases from V and 8 bases from J, the junction contained 11 bases not matched to a gene. The CDR3 length is 16 residues. Germline lookup yields CDR1 SGHAT and CDR2 FQNNGV. In DNA, the CDR3 is TGTGCCAGCAGCCCGCTAGCGGGAGGCCCCACTCATGAGCAGTTCTTC. This encodes CASSPLAGGPTHEQFF.

This chain uses TRBV13 with TRBJ2-1; TRBD2 is a possible D gene (5 bases). Per germline, CDR1 PRHDT and CDR2 FYEKMQ (reference sequence). V lost 4 bases and J 7 bases, leaving 14 bases between the germline ends. The CDR3 sequence is 14 residues long. DNA of the CDR3: TGTGCCAGCAGCTATTACCGGGGAAAGAATGAGCAGTTCTTC. As protein: CASSYYRGKNEQFF.

The chain combines TRBV6-6 with TRBJ2-1; D might be TRBD1 (5 bases). Trimming removed 5 bases from V and 2 bases from J, with 16 bases in between. Germline V gives CDR1 MNHNY, CDR2 SVGAGI (reference sequence). There are 16 residues in the CDR3. CDR3 amino acids: CASSVPRAGTYNEQFF. CDR3 nucleotide sequence: TGTGCCAGCAGTGTTCCCAGGGCTGGCACCTACAATGAGCAGTTCTTC.

This chain connects TRBV27 to TRBJ1-1; D possibly corresponds to TRBD1 (6 bases). V dropped 5 bases and J dropped 6 bases, with 13 bases sitting between them. Germline V gene sequence: CDR1 MNHEY, CDR2 SMNVEV (reference sequence). This CDR3 spans 13 amino acids. The CDR3 nucleotides are TGTGCCAGCAGTCCAAGGGGGTACGCTGAAGCTTTCTTT. Protein sequence: CASSPRGYAEAFF.

V is TRBV29-1 and J is TRBJ2-7, with D unresolved. Trimming took 0 bases from V and 0 from J, leaving 3 bases between them. The CDR3 runs 12 residues. CDR1 is SQVTM, CDR2 ANQGSEA, per germline. CDR3 residues: CSVEEASYEQYF. CDR3 DNA sequence: TGCAGCGTTGAAGAGGCCTCCTACGAGCAGTACTTC.

This clone was picked up a small number of times. The chain joins TRBV7-2 to TRBJ2-7; D is perhaps TRBD2 (6 bases). V gave up 1 base and J gave up 4 bases, with 14 bases separating them. This CDR3 region has 15 residues. Germline assignment: CDR1 SGHTA and CDR2 FQGNSA. The CDR3, as DNA: TGTGCCAGCAGCTTAGGCGGGACCCAGAAATACGAGCAGTACTTC. This sequence encodes CASSLGGTQKYEQYF.

The chain couples TRBV7-9 to TRBJ1-1; D remains unclear. The ends were cut back, 3 bases at V and 4 bases at J, with 12 bases in the middle. Germline V CDR1 and CDR2: SEHNR, FQNEAQ (reference sequence). The CDR3 runs to 14 residues. CDR3 residues: CASSFGPRSTEAFF. CDR3 nucleotides: TGTGCCAGCAGCTTCGGTCCTAGGAGCACTGAAGCTTTCTTT.